This TCR beta chain was documented in a study of blood T cell repertoires in COVID-19. Study-wide background: Samples of COVID-19 (acute and convalescent) were obtained from the United States, Italy and Spain. PBMCs, B-cell-depleted T cells, or T cells were the source of the cDNA or gDNA that made up the material.

In the study's own analysis: Estimated nucleated cell counts came from reference gene primer amplification. The repertoire was sequenced with immunoSEQ multiplex PCR; TCRdb's copy has only in-frame clones and lacks some. V and J calls and clone size are as listed in that table; D and trimming were resolved from the DNA. The data show 410,000 or so clones, roughly 88% seen once. Germline loops: CDR1 MNHEY, CDR2 SVGAGI. The CDR3 consists of 15 residues. The J segment lost 2 bases and the V segment lost 10 bases, leaving 8 bases of the junction unmatched. V and J are TRBV6-5 and TRBJ2-3; 11 nucleotides match TRBD2. This clonotype originated in a woman aged 30 to 39 with active or convalescent COVID-19. What was sequenced was peripheral blood. As DNA, the CDR3 is TGTGCCACCGCAATAGCGGGGGGGCTCACAGATACGCAGTATTTT. It is translated as CATAIAGGLTDTQYF.